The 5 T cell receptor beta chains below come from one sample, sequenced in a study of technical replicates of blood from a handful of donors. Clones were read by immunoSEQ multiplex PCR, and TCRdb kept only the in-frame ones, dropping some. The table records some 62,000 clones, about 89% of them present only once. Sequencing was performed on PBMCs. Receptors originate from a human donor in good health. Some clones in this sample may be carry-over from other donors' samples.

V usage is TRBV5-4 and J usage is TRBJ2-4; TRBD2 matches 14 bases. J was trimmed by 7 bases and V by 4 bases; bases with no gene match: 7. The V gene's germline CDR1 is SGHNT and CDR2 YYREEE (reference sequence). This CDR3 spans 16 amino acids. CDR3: CASSGGTSGSWNIQYF. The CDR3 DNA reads TGTGCCAGCAGCGGAGGGACTAGCGGGAGTTGGAACATTCAGTACTTC.

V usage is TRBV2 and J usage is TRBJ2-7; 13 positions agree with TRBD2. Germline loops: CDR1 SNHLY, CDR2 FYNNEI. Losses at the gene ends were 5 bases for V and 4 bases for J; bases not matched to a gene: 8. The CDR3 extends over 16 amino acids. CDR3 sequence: CASSTRTSGSLYEQYF. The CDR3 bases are TGTGCCAGCAGTACTAGGACTAGCGGGAGCTTGTACGAGCAGTACTTC.

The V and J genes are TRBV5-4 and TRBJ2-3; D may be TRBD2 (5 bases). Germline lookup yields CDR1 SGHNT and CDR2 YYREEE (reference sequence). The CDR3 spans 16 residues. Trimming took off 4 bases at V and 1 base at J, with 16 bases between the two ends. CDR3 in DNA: TGTGCCAGCAGCCGTGTTCCAGGACTTGGCACAGATACGCAGTATTTT. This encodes CASSRVPGLGTDTQYF.

CDR3 region: CASSPAGGWETQYF. As DNA, the CDR3 is TGTGCCAGCTCCCCTGCCGGGGGATGGGAGACCCAGTACTTC. This sequence joins TRBV18 and TRBJ2-5, with D tentatively TRBD2 (6 bases). Germline V gene sequence: CDR1 KGHSH, CDR2 LQKENI. With 6 bases removed from V and 5 bases from J, the gap between germline ends came to 16 bases. This CDR3 contains 14 residues.

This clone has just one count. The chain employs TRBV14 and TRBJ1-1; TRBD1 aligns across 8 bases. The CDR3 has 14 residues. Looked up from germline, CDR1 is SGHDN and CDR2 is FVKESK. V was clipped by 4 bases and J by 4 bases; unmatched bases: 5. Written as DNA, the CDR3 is TGTGCCAGCAGCCCCAACAGGGGGACCACTGAAGCTTTCTTT. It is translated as CASSPNRGTTEAFF.